Here is one T cell receptor beta chain with its context. Its antigen remains unknown. The method was immunoSEQ multiplex PCR; TCRdb's version includes in-frame clones alone and lacks a portion of them. Of over a million clones in the sample, more than 65% were seen once. These data originate in a study of shared clonotypes between healthy human individuals. The study, taken as a whole, reports: All-four-donor shared clonotypes had higher generation probabilities than non-shared clonotypes did.

The authors divided CD4+ cells into CD45RA+ naive and CD45RA-negative memory subsets. Germline V lookup: CDR1 LGHNA, CDR2 YSLEER. The CDR3 consists of 14 residues. The V and J ends lost 3 bases and 8 bases respectively, with 14 bases between them. Sequences were obtained from memory CD4+ T cells sorted from blood. Subset described: CD45RA-negative fraction. The sequence derives from a man between 18 and 35 years old in good health. This chain links TRBV4-3 with TRBJ2-1, with D possibly called TRBD1 or TRBD2 (6 bases each). CDR3 nucleotides: TGCGCCAGCAGCCAGGAGGGGGGACCGTATGAGCAGTTCTTC. Translation gives CASSQEGGPYEQFF.